These T cell receptor beta chains were read from a single sample in a study of response to subunit inactivated influenza vaccine. One entry per CDR3 protein results from TCRdb running MiXCR on the RT-PCR reads. This table holds roughly 760,000 distinct CDR3 sequences, 20% to 25% found once. Sequenced material: PBMCs from blood, taken around 5 days after vaccination. These receptor sequences come from a man aged 50 to 60 who received an inactivated influenza vaccine. Each CDR3 is given with its conserved first and last residue. Each record gives: V gene, clone size, D gene, J gene, CDR3 length, CDR3 DNA, CDR3 protein. A D gene is named only where the DNA matches it firmly. Size tells how often a clone was seen (once, few, many) or the class of an expanded clone, and some rows leave it out.

TRBV4-1,few,.,TRBJ2-7,13,TGCGCCAGCAGCCCACCGAACAGGGACGAGCAGTACTTC,CASSPPNRDEQYF
TRBV5-1,many,TRBD1,TRBJ1-2,14,TGTGCCAGCAGTTCCGGGACAGGGGGCTATGGCTACACCTTC,CASSSGTGGYGYTF
TRBV6-6,few,.,TRBJ2-1,13,TGTGCCAGCAGTTACTCGGACTACAATGAGCAGTTCTTC,CASSYSDYNEQFF
TRBV7-9,.,TRBD2,TRBJ2-1,16,TGTGCCAGCAGCTGGACCGCGGGAGGGGACTACAATGAGCAGTTCTTC,CASSWTAGGDYNEQFF
TRBV6-1,.,.,TRBJ1-2,11,TGTGCCAGCACTCGGGGGGATGCCTACACCTTC,CASTRGDAYTF
TRBV20-1,.,TRBD1,TRBJ2-5,13,TGCAGTGCTAGGGGACAGAGTAAAGAGACCCAGTACTTC,CSARGQSKETQYF
TRBV28,few,.,TRBJ1-3,11,TGTGCCAGCTTTCGAAGAAACACCATATATTTT,CASFRRNTIYF
TRBV20-1,few,TRBD1,TRBJ2-7,16,TGCAGTGCTAGAGTCATCGACAGGGGGCGCAACTACGAGCAGTACTTC,CSARVIDRGRNYEQYF
TRBV7-7,few,.,TRBJ2-3,16,TGTGCCAGCAGCTTATCCGTGGGAGGAAATTTCGGCACGCAGTATTTT,CASSLSVGGNFGTQYF
TRBV15,few,TRBD1,TRBJ1-4,15,TGTGCCACCAGCTTATCGGGACAGGGGGCTGAAAAACTGTTTTTT,CATSLSGQGAEKLFF
TRBV7-9,many,.,TRBJ2-3,14,TGTGCCAGCAGCTCCCTCCTAGCGACAGATACGCAGTATTTT,CASSSLLATDTQYF
TRBV29-1,few,.,TRBJ1-1,13,TGCAGCGTTGAATCGGGGCGGAACACTGAAGCTTTCTTT,CSVESGRNTEAFF
TRBV11-2,.,.,TRBJ1-5,11,TGTGCCAGCAGTCTCCTCGGGTGGCAGCATTTT,CASSLLGWQHF
TRBV20-1,few,.,TRBJ2-5,14,TGCAGTGCTCCGGGACCCCAAAGGGGAGAGACCCAGTACTTC,CSAPGPQRGETQYF
TRBV6-5,few,TRBD1,TRBJ2-1,17,TGTGCCAGCAGTTATCGGGGGACAGGGGGAAAAGGCAATGAGCAGTTCTTC,CASSYRGTGGKGNEQFF
TRBV15,.,.,TRBJ2-3,15,TGTGCCACCAGCAGTGGGGGCGGGAGCCCAGATACGCAGTATTTT,CATSSGGGSPDTQYF
TRBV11-2,.,TRBD2,TRBJ2-3,17,TGTGCCAGCAGCTCACATCTGGCCCTAGCGGGATTAGATACGCAGTATTTT,CASSSHLALAGLDTQYF
TRBV29-1,few,.,TRBJ1-1,14,TGCAGCGTTGAGGGCAGGGCGAAGAACACTGAAGCTTTCTTT,CSVEGRAKNTEAFF
TRBV2,.,.,TRBJ1-1,14,TGTGCCAGCTGCTTCCTTTCGAAGAACACTGAAGCTTTCTTT,CASCFLSKNTEAFF
TRBV29-1,few,.,TRBJ2-7,13,TGCAGCGTCAACCGGGACTCGACGTACGAGCAGTACTTC,CSVNRDSTYEQYF
TRBV20-1,.,.,TRBJ2-1,13,TGCAGTGCTTCCAGCTGGGCGGGCAATGAGCAGTTCTTC,CSASSWAGNEQFF
TRBV15,few,.,TRBJ2-1,13,TGTGCCACCAGCAGAGATAGGAGCAATGAGCAGTTCTTC,CATSRDRSNEQFF
TRBV5-1,.,.,TRBJ2-3,15,TGCGCCAGCAGCTTTCAGTCGGCCTTCACAGATACGCAGTATTTT,CASSFQSAFTDTQYF
TRBV12-3/TRBV12-4,few,.,TRBJ2-7,13,TGTGCCAGCAGACACGGGGTGGGAAACGAGCAGTACTTC,CASRHGVGNEQYF
TRBV5-1,few,TRBD1,TRBJ1-2,14,TGCGCCAGCAGCTTCGAAGGGGGCGGTTATGGCTACACCTTC,CASSFEGGGYGYTF
TRBV7-9,.,TRBD2,TRBJ2-7,15,TGTGCCAGCAGCTTAAACCTAGCGGGAGGCTACGAGCAGTACTTC,CASSLNLAGGYEQYF
TRBV7-2,few,.,TRBJ2-7,14,TGTGCCAGCAGCTTGGACGGGAACCCCTACGAGCAGTACTTC,CASSLDGNPYEQYF
TRBV7-2,.,.,TRBJ1-1,16,TGTGCCAGCAGCTCCGTTGGCAGCCTCATGAACACTGAAGCTTTCTTT,CASSSVGSLMNTEAFF
TRBV12-3/TRBV12-4,.,.,TRBJ2-5,14,TGTGCCAGCAGTTTCCTCGCTCAGGGAGAGACCCAGTACTTC,CASSFLAQGETQYF
TRBV2,.,.,TRBJ1-2,14,TGTGCCAGCAGTGAAACACAGGACCTAAAAGGCTACACCTTC,CASSETQDLKGYTF
TRBV7-6,.,.,TRBJ2-5,16,TGTGCCAGCAGCTTACACGCCTTGGGGAGGCGGGAGACCCAGTACTTC,CASSLHALGRRETQYF
TRBV28,.,.,TRBJ2-4,16,TGTGCCAGCAGTTCCCGAAGTGGGCCCCAAAGTATCATTCAGTACTTC,CASSSRSGPQSIIQYF
TRBV24-1,.,.,TRBJ2-1,18,TGTGCCACCAGTGACCCCGCTTTACCTGCGGAAGGGTACAATGAGCAGTTCTTC,CATSDPALPAEGYNEQFF
TRBV9,few,TRBD2,TRBJ2-2,14,TGTGCCAGCCTCCCGGGACTAAACACCGGGGAGCTGTTTTTT,CASLPGLNTGELFF
TRBV20-1,few,TRBD1,TRBJ2-7,14,TGCAGTGCTTTCCCCGGGACAGATCCTACGGAGCAGTACTTC,CSAFPGTDPTEQYF
TRBV7-9,.,TRBD1,TRBJ2-3,16,TGTGCCAGCAGCTCTAACAGGGGAGTTGGCACAGATACGCAGTATTTT,CASSSNRGVGTDTQYF
TRBV19,.,.,TRBJ2-5,13,TGTGCCAGTAGTATGGGCAGGGCCGAGACCCAGTACTTC,CASSMGRAETQYF
TRBV29-1,few,TRBD1,TRBJ1-4,13,TGCAGCGCCGGGGACAGGCGGGGGGAAAAACTGTTTTTT,CSAGDRRGEKLFF
TRBV6-5,.,.,TRBJ1-2,15,TGTGCCAGCAGTTACTCGTGGCCAGCTAACTATGGCTACACCTTC,CASSYSWPANYGYTF
TRBV7-9,many,.,TRBJ2-7,12,TGTGCCAGCAGCCCACCATTGAGCGAGCAGTACTTC,CASSPPLSEQYF
TRBV20-1,few,.,TRBJ1-2,12,TGCAGTGCTAGATTATTAGCGGACACCTACACCTTC,CSARLLADTYTF
TRBV7-8,.,.,TRBJ2-7,13,TGTGCCAGCAGCTCCCGACTAGATTACGAGCAGTACTTC,CASSSRLDYEQYF
TRBV7-9,many,.,TRBJ2-1,13,TGTGCCAGCCAGGGACCGCTCTACAATGAGCAGTTCTTC,CASQGPLYNEQFF
TRBV27,many,.,TRBJ1-1,14,TGTGCCAGCAGTTATCAGGCAATGAACACTGAAGCTTTCTTT,CASSYQAMNTEAFF
TRBV27,few,.,TRBJ2-7,14,TGTGCCAGCAGTTTACGGGGCCTTGCCTACGAGCAGTACTTC,CASSLRGLAYEQYF
TRBV18,few,.,TRBJ2-7,17,TGTGCCAGCTCACTAGGCCCGGGAGACCGGAGTTCGGACGAGCAGTACTTC,CASSLGPGDRSSDEQYF
TRBV4-3,few,.,TRBJ2-2,16,TGCGCCAGCAGCCAGGAGGGACCGACGAACACCGGGGAGCTGTTTTTT,CASSQEGPTNTGELFF
TRBV6-1,few,TRBD2,TRBJ2-7,17,TGTGCCAGCAGCCCCCGACTAGCGGGAGGCCTATCTTACGAGCAGTACTTC,CASSPRLAGGLSYEQYF
TRBV19,few,.,TRBJ1-1,13,TGTGCCAGTCGATTGTACAGGGACACTGAAGCTTTCTTT,CASRLYRDTEAFF